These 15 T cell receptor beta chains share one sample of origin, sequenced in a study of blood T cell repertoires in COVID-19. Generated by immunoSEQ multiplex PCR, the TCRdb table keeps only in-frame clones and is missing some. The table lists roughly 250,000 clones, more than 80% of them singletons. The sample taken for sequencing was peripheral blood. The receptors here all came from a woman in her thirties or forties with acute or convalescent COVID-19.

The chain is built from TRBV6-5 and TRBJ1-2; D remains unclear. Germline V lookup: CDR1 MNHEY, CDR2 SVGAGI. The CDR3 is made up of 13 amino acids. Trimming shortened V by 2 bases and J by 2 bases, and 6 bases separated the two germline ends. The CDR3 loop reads CASSYGQNYGYTF. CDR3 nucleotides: TGTGCCAGCAGTTACGGGCAGAACTATGGCTACACCTTC.

In DNA form, the CDR3 reads TGTGCCAGCAGCCAGACAGGGCAATGGGATTCACCCCTCCACTTT. It translates to CASSQTGQWDSPLHF. This chain joins TRBV7-6 and TRBJ1-6; 7 nucleotides align to TRBD1. The CDR3 is 15 residues long. The V gene's germline CDR1 is SGHVS and CDR2 FNYEAQ. J was trimmed by 8 bases and V by 5 bases; bases with no gene match: 9.

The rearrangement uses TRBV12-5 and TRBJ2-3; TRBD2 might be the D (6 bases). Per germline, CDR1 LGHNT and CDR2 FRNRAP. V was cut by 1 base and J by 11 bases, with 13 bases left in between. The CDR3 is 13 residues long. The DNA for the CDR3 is TGTGCTAGTGGTTTGGAGGGCCCCGGGGGGCAGTATTTT. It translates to CASGLEGPGGQYF. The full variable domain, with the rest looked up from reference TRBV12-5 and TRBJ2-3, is DARVTQTPRHKVTEMGQEVTMRCQPILGHNTVFWYRQTMMQGLELLAYFRNRAPLDDSGMPKDRFSAEMPDATLATLKIQPSEPRDSAVYFCASGLEGPGGQYFGPGTRLTVL.

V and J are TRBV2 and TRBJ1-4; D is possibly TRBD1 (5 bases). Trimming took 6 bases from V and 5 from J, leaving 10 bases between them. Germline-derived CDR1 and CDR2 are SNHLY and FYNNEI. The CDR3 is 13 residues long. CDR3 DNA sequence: TGTGCCAGCAGGACAGTCCAGAATGAAAAACTGTTTTTT. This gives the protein CASRTVQNEKLFF. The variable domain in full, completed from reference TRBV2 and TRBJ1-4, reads EPEVTQTPSHQVTQMGQEVILRCVPISNHLYFYWYRQILGQKVEFLVSFYNNEISEKSEIFDDQFSVERPDGSNFTLKIRSTKLEDSAMYFCASRTVQNEKLFFGSGTQLSVL.

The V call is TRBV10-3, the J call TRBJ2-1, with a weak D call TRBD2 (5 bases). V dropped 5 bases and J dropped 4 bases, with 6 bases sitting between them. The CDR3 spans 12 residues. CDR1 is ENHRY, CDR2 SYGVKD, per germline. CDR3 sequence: CAISSGYNEQFF. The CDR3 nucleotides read TGTGCCATCAGTAGCGGATACAATGAGCAGTTCTTC.

This chain's CDR3 is CASSHPPGWTNEKLFF. DNA of the CDR3: TGCGCCAGCAGCCATCCCCCAGGGTGGACTAATGAAAAACTGTTTTTT. The chain couples TRBV4-1 to TRBJ1-4; maybe TRBD1 (5 bases). The V end lost 3 bases, the J end lost 2 bases, and 13 bases lay between the germline ends. CDR1 and CDR2 (germline): MGHRA, YSYEKL. The CDR3 is made up of 16 amino acids.

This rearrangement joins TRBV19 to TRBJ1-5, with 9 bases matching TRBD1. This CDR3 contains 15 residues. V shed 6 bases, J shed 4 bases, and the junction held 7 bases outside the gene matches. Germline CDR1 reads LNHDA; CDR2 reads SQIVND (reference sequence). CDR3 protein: CASRTGTGRNQPQHF. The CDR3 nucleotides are TGTGCCAGTAGGACCGGGACAGGGAGGAATCAGCCCCAGCATTTT.

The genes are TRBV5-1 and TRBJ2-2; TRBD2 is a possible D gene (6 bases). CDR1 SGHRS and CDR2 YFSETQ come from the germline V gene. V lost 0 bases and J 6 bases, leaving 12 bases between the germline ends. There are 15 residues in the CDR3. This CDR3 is CASSLGLGGAGELFF. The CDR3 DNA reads TGCGCCAGCAGCTTGGGCCTTGGAGGGGCCGGGGAGCTGTTTTTT. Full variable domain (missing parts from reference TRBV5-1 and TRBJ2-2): KAGVTQTPRYLIKTRGQQVTLSCSPISGHRSVSWYQQTPGQGLQFLFEYFSETQRNKGNFPGRFSGRQFSNSRSEMNVSTLELGDSALYLCASSLGLGGAGELFFGEGSRLTVL.

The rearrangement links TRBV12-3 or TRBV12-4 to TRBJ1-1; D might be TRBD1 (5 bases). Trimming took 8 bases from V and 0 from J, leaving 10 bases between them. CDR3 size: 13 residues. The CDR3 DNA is TGTGCCAGCGGGGGACTACTGAACACTGAAGCTTTCTTT. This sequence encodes CASGGLLNTEAFF.

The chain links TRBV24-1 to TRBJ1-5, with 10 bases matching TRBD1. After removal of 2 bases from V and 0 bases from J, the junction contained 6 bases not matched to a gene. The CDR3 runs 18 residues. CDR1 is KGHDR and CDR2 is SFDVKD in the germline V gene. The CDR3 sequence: CATSDSGTGVYSNQPQHF. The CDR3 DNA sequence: TGTGCCACCAGTGATTCCGGGACAGGGGTTTATAGCAATCAGCCCCAGCATTTT.

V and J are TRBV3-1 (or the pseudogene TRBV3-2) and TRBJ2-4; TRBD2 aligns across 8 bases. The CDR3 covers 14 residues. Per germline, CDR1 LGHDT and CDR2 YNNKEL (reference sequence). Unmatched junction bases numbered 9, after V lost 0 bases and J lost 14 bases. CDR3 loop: CASSQDGVGRDEYF. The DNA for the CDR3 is TGTGCCAGCAGCCAAGATGGGGTCGGGAGGGACGAGTACTTC.

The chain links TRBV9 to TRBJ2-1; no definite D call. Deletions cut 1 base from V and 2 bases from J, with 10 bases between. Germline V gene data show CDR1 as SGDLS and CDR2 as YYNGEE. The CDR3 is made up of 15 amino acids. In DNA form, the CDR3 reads TGTGCCAGCAGCGTAAGCCTAGAAACCTACAATGAGCAGTTCTTC. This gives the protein CASSVSLETYNEQFF.

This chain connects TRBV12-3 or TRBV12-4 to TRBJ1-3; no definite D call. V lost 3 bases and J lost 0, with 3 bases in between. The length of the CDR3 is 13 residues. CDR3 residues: CASSFNSGNTIYF. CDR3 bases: TGTGCCAGCAGTTTCAACTCTGGAAACACCATATATTTT.

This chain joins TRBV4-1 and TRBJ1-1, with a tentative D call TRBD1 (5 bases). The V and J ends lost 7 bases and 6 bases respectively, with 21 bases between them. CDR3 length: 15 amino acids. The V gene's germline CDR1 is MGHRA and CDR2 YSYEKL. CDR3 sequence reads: CASTRSPRGEAEAFF. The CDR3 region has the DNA TGCGCCAGCACCCGATCCCCCCGGGGGGAGGCTGAAGCTTTCTTT.

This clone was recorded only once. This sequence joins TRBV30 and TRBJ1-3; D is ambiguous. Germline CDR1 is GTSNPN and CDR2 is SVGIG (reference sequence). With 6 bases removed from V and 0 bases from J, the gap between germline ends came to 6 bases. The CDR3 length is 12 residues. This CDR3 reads CACGSSGNTIYF. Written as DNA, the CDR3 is TGTGCCTGTGGGAGCTCTGGAAACACCATATATTTT.